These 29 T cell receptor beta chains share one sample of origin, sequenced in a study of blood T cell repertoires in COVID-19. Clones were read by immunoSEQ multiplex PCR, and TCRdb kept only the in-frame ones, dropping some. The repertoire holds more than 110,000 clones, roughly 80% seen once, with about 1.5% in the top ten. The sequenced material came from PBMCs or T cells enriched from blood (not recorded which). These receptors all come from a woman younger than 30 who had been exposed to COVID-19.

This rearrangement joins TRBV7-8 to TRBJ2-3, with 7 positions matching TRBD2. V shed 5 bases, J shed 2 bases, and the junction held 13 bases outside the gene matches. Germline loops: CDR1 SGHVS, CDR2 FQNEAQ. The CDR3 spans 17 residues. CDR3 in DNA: TGTGCCAGCAGCCACGCCTCCGGGACTACCAACACAGATACGCAGTATTTT. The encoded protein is CASSHASGTTNTDTQYF.

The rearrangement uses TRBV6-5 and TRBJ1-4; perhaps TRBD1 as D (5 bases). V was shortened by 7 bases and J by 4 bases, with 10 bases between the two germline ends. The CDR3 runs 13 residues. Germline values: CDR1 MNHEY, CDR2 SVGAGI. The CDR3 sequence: CASTGLVNEKLFF. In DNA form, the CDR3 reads TGTGCCAGCACGGGACTGGTTAATGAAAAACTGTTTTTT.

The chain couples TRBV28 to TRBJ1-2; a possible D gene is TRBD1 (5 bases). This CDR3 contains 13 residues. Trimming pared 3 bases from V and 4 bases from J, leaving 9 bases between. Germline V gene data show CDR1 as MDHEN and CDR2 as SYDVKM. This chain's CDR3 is CASSLTDIYGYTF. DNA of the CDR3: TGTGCCAGCAGTTTGACAGATATCTATGGCTACACCTTC.

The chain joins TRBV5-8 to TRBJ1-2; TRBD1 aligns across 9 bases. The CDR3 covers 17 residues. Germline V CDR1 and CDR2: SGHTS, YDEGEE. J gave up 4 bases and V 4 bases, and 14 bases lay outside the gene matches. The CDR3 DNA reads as TGTGCCAGCAGCCGAGGGACAGGGAAACCCTTGGGCTATGGCTACACCTTC. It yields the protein CASSRGTGKPLGYGYTF.

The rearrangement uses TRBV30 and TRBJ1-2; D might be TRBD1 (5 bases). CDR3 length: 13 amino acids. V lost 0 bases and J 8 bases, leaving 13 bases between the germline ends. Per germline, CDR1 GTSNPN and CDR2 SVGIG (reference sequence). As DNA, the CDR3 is TGTGCCTGGAGTGTAGCAGGGATGATGGGCTACACCTTC. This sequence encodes CAWSVAGMMGYTF. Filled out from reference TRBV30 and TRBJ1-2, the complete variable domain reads SQTIHQWPATLVQPVGSPLSLECTVEGTSNPNLYWYRQAAGRGLQLLFYSVGIGQISSEVPQNLSASRPQDRQFILSSKKLLLSDSGFYLCAWSVAGMMGYTFGSGTRLTVV.

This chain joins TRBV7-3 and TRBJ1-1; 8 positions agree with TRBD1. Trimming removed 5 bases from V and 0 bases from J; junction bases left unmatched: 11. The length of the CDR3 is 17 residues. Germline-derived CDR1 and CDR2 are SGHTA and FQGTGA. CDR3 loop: CASSQTGGFPVNTEAFF. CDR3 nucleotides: TGTGCCAGCAGCCAAACAGGGGGTTTCCCCGTGAACACTGAAGCTTTCTTT.

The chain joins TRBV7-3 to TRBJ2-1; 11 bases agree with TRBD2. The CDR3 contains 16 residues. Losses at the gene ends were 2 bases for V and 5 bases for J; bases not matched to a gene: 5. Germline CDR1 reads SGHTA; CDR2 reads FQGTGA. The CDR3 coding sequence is TGTGCCAGCAGCTTAGAGGGGACTAGCGGCCACAATGAGCAGTTCTTC. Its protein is CASSLEGTSGHNEQFF.

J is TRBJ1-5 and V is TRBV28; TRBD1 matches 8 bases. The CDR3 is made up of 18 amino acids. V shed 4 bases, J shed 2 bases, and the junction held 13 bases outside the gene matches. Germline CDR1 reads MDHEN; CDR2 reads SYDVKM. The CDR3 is CASSSPSEDRAGNQPQHF. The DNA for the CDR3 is TGTGCCAGCAGTTCACCTTCCGAGGACAGGGCAGGCAATCAGCCCCAGCATTTT.

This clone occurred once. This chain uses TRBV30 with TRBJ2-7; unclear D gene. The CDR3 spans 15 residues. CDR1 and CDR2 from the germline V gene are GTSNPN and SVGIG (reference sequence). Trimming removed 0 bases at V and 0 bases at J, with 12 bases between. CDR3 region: CAWSVKAGRSYEQYF. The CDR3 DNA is TGTGCCTGGAGTGTAAAGGCAGGCCGCTCCTACGAGCAGTACTTC.

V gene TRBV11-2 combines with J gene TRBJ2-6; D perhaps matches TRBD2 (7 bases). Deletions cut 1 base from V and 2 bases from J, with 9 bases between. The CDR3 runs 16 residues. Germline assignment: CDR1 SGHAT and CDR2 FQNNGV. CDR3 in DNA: TGTGCCAGCAGCTTAGTAGGGGGGGCTGGGGCCAACGTCCTGACTTTC. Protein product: CASSLVGGAGANVLTF.

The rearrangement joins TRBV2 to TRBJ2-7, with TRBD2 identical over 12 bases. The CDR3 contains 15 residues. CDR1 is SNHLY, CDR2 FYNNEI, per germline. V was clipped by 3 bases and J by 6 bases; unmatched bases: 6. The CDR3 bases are TGTGCCAGCAGTGACGGACTAGCGGGATGGGTCGAGCAGTACTTC. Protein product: CASSDGLAGWVEQYF.

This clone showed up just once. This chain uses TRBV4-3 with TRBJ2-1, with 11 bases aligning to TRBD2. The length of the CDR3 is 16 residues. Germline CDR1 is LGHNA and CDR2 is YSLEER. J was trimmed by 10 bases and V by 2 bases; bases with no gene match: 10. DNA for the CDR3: TGCGCCAGCAGCCAATTTACTAGCGGGAGATCGGGCGAGCAGTTCTTC. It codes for CASSQFTSGRSGEQFF.

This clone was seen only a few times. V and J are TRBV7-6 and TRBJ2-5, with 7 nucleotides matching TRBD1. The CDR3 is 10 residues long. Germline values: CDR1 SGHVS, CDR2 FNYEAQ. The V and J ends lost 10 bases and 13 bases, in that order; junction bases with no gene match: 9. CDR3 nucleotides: TGTGCCACCCACGGGACAGACGCGTACTTC. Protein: CATHGTDAYF.

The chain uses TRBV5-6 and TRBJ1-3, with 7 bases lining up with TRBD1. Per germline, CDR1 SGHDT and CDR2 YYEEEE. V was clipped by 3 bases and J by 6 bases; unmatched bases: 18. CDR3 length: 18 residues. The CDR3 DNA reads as TGTGCCAGCAGCTCCTACCTTCCACGACAGGGAATAGCAAACACCATATATTTT. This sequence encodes CASSSYLPRQGIANTIYF.

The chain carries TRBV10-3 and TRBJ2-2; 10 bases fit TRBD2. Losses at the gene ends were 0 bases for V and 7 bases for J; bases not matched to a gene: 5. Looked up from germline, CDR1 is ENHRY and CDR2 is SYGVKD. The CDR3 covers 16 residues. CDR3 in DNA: TGTGCCATCAGTGAGTCGACTAGCGGGCTTTTCGGGGAGCTGTTTTTT. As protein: CAISESTSGLFGELFF.

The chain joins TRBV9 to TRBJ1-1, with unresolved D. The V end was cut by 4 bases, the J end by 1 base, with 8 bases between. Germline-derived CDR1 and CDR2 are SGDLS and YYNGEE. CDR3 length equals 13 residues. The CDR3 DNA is TGTGCCAGCAGCAATAGCTGGAACACTGAAGCTTTCTTT. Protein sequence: CASSNSWNTEAFF.

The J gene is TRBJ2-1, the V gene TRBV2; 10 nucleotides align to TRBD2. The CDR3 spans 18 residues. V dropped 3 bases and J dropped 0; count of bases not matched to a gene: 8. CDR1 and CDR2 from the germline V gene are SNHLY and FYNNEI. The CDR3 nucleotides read TGTGCCAGCAGTGATACACTAGCGGGAAAAAGCTCCTACAATGAGCAGTTCTTC. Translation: CASSDTLAGKSSYNEQFF.

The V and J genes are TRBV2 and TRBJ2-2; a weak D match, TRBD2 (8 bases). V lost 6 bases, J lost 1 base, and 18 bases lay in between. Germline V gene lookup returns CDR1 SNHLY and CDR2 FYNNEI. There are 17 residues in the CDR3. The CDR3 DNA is TGTGCCAGCAGCCAAAGGGGGCTAGCGGGGAACACCGGGGAGCTGTTTTTT. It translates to CASSQRGLAGNTGELFF.

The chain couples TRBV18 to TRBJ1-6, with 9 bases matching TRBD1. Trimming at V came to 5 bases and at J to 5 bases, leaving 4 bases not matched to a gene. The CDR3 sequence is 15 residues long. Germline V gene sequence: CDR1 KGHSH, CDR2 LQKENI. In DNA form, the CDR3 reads TGTGCCAGCTCAATACAGGGGGCGAATAATTCACCCCTCCACTTT. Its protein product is CASSIQGANNSPLHF.

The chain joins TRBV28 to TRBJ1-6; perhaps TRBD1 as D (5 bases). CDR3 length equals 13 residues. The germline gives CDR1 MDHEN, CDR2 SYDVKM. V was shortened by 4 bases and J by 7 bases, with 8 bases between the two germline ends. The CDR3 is CASSYRRNSPLHF. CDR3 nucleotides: TGTGCCAGCAGTTACAGGAGAAATTCACCCCTCCACTTT.

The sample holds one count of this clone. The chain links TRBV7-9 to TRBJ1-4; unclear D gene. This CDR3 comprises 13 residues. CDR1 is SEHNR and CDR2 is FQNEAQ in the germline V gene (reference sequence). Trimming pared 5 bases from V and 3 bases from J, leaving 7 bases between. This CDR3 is CASSLLANEKLFF. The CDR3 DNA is TGTGCCAGCAGCCTACTTGCTAATGAAAAACTGTTTTTT.

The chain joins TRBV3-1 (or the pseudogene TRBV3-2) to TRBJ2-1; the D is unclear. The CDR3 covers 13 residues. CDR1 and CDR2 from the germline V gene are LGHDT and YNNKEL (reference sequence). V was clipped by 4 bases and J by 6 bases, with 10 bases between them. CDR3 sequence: CASSLSLLNEQFF. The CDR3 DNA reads TGTGCCAGCAGCCTCTCCCTTCTCAATGAGCAGTTCTTC.

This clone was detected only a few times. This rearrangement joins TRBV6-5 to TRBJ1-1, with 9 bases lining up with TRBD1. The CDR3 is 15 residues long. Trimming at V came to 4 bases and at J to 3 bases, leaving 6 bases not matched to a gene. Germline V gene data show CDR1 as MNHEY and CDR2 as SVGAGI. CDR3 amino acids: CASSWGDRVDTEAFF. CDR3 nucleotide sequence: TGTGCCAGCAGTTGGGGGGACAGGGTGGACACTGAAGCTTTCTTT.

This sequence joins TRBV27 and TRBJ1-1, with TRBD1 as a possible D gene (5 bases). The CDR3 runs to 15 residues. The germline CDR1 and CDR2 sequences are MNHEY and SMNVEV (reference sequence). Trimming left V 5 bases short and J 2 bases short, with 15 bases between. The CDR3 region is CASSEDTGINTEAFF. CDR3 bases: TGTGCCAGCAGTGAAGACACAGGAATTAACACTGAAGCTTTCTTT.

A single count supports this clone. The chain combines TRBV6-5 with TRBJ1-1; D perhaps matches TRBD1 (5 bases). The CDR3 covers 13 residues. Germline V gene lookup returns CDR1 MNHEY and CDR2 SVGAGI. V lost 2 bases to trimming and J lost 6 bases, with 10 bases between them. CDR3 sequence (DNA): TGTGCCAGCAGTTACGTGGGGCAGGCTGAAGCTTTCTTT. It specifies CASSYVGQAEAFF.

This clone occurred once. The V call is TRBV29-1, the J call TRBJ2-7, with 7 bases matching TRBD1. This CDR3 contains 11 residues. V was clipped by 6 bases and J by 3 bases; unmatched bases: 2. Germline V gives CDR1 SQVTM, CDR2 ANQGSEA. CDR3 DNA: TGCAGCGTAGGGACAGTCTACGAGCAGTACTTC. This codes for CSVGTVYEQYF.

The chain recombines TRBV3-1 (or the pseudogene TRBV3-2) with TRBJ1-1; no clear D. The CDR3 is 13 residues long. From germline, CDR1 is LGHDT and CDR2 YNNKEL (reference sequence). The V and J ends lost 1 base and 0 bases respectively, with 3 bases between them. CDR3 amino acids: CASSQGMNTEAFF. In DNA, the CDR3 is TGTGCCAGCAGCCAAGGTATGAACACTGAAGCTTTCTTT.

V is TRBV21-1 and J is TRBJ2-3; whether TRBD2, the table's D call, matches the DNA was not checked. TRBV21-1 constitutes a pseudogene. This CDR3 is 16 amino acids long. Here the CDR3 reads CASSKGTSGRTDTQYF. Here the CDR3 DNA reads TGTGCCAGCAGCAAAGGAACTAGCGGGAGGACAGATACGCAGTATTTT.

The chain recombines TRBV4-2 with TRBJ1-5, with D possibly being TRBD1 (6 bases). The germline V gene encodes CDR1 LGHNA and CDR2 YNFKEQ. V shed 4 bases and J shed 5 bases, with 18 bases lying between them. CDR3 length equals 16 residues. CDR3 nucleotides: TGTGCCAGCAGCCCTGACCGTGGGGGCTGGGATCAGCCCCAGCATTTT. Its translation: CASSPDRGGWDQPQHF.